The 14 T cell receptor beta chains presented below share a single source sample, sequenced in a study of T cells after yellow fever vaccination. TCRdb recomputed calls from the 5' RACE reads with MiXCR, one row per CDR3 protein. The top ten clones hold just under 2.5% of a sample with 100,000 to 150,000 distinct CDR3 sequences, about 7% of them seen once. This sample comprised CD4+ T cells sorted from PBMCs, obtained more than 8 days after the first yellow fever vaccination. These receptors were collected from a man between 18 and 29 years old who received the YFV17D yellow fever vaccine.

This clonotype was seen at least ten times. The J gene is TRBJ2-7, the V gene TRBV18; D perhaps matches TRBD1 (5 bases). The CDR3 loop spans 12 amino acids. The V gene's germline CDR1 is KGHSH and CDR2 LQKENI. Between the trimmed V and J ends, which lost 3 bases and 5 bases, there was a span of 8 bases. This CDR3 reads CASSPQGNEQYV. Here the CDR3 DNA reads TGTGCCAGCTCACCTCAGGGAAACGAGCAGTACGTC.

In this sample, this clonotype turned up many times. This chain uses TRBV10-3 with TRBJ2-5, with TRBD2 matching 7 bases. V was clipped by 3 bases and J by 2 bases; unmatched bases: 3. The CDR3 spans 14 residues. Per germline, CDR1 ENHRY and CDR2 SYGVKD. Here the CDR3 reads CAISDPGGQETQYF. For the CDR3, the DNA is TGTGCCATCAGTGACCCCGGGGGGCAAGAGACCCAGTACTTC.

This clonotype was seen ten or more times. The rearrangement links TRBV3-1 to TRBJ2-2; D ambiguous. CDR3 length equals 12 residues. V gave up 1 base and J gave up 6 bases, with 3 bases separating them. CDR1 and CDR2 (germline): LGHDT, YNNKEL (reference sequence). The CDR3 sequence: CASSQVSGELFF. The CDR3 region has the DNA TGTGCCAGCAGCCAAGTGTCCGGGGAGCTGTTTTTT.

Many counts were recorded for this clonotype. The genes are TRBV4-2 and TRBJ2-5; D is possibly TRBD2 (5 bases). The CDR3 spans 18 residues. Trimming removed 1 base at V and 5 bases at J, with 23 bases between. Germline V gene lookup returns CDR1 LGHNA and CDR2 YNFKEQ. For the CDR3, the DNA is TGTGCCAGCAGCCAAGGATTTAGCGCCACAGTACTACACGAGACCCAGTACTTC. It codes for CASSQGFSATVLHETQYF.

This clonotype has a count of ten or more. The genes are TRBV3-1 and TRBJ2-6; D is unresolved. The CDR3 is 14 residues long. Per germline, CDR1 LGHDT and CDR2 YNNKEL (reference sequence). V lost 0 bases and J lost 2, with 2 bases in between. The CDR3 nucleotides are TGTGCCAGCAGCCAAGATACTGGGGCCAACGTCCTGACTTTC. Translating it yields CASSQDTGANVLTF. Combining the CDR3 with reference TRBV3-1 and TRBJ2-6 gives the whole variable domain DTAVSQTPKYLVTQMGNDKSIKCEQNLGHDTMYWYKQDSKKFLKIMFSYNNKELIINETVPNRFSPKSPDKAHLNLHINSLELGDSAVYFCASSQDTGANVLTFGAGSRLTVL.

This clonotype was seen many times. In nucleotides, the CDR3 is TGTGCCAGCAGCTTTAACATCGATGGCTACACCTTC. Protein sequence: CASSFNIDGYTF. The chain has TRBV5-6 and TRBJ1-2; D not certain. The germline gives CDR1 SGHDT, CDR2 YYEEEE. Trimming shortened V by 2 bases and J by 6 bases, and 8 bases separated the two germline ends. The CDR3 is 12 residues long.

This clonotype was observed a handful of times. The J gene is TRBJ2-1, the V gene TRBV5-5, with a tentative D call TRBD1 (6 bases). Trimming shortened V by 4 bases and J by 6 bases, and 20 bases separated the two germline ends. This CDR3 has 16 amino acids. Germline V lookup: CDR1 SGHKS, CDR2 YYEKEE (reference sequence). CDR3: CASSPAGRGPFNEQFF. CDR3 nucleotide sequence: TGTGCCAGCAGCCCGGCGGGCAGGGGTCCTTTCAATGAGCAGTTCTTC.

This clonotype was seen ten or more times. The rearrangement links TRBV5-1 to TRBJ1-1; TRBD1 aligns across 9 bases. Losses at the gene ends were 5 bases for V and 1 base for J; bases not matched to a gene: 15. This CDR3 comprises 18 residues. The V gene's germline CDR1 is SGHRS and CDR2 YFSETQ. CDR3 region: CASSLRETGGRSNTEAFF. CDR3 DNA: TGCGCCAGCAGTCTCCGAGAAACAGGGGGCCGCTCGAACACTGAAGCTTTCTTT.

The sample holds many counts of this clonotype. The rearrangement links TRBV4-2 to TRBJ2-1, with 11 bases identical to TRBD2. CDR1 and CDR2 from the germline V gene are LGHNA and YNFKEQ. This CDR3 is 16 amino acids long. Unmatched junction bases numbered 2, after V lost 1 base and J lost 3 bases. The CDR3 nucleotides read TGTGCCAGCAGCCAAGCCGGGACTAGCGGCTACAATGAGCAGTTCTTC. Its protein product is CASSQAGTSGYNEQFF.

The table lists this clonotype with many counts. The rearrangement uses TRBV5-1 and TRBJ1-2; TRBD1 matches at 9 bases. The CDR3 is 18 amino acids. V dropped 5 bases and J dropped 0; count of bases not matched to a gene: 14. The V gene's germline CDR1 is SGHRS and CDR2 YFSETQ. In DNA form, the CDR3 reads TGCGCCAGCAGTTCCGATCCGCGACAGGGGGTATCTAACTATGGCTACACCTTC. Its translation is CASSSDPRQGVSNYGYTF.

This clonotype was observed many times. The chain combines TRBV9 with TRBJ2-3, with D hard to call. The CDR3 totals 12 residues. Per the germline V gene, CDR1 is SGDLS and CDR2 is YYNGEE. V lost 4 bases and J lost 3, with 6 bases in between. The DNA of the CDR3 is TGTGCCAGCAGCACTCGAACAGATACGCAGTATTTT. It yields the protein CASSTRTDTQYF.

The table lists this clonotype with many counts. This sequence joins TRBV20-1 and TRBJ2-5; 7 bases are shared with TRBD2. This CDR3 is built from 13 residues. V dropped 3 bases and J dropped 4; count of bases not matched to a gene: 5. CDR1 and CDR2 (germline): DFQATT, SNEGSKA (reference sequence). The DNA for the CDR3 is TGCAGTGCTAGCGGGGGGTCTTCAGAGACCCAGTACTTC. Protein product: CSASGGSSETQYF.

At least ten counts were recorded for this clonotype. V is TRBV7-9 and J is TRBJ1-6; D perhaps matches TRBD1 (5 bases). From germline, CDR1 is SEHNR and CDR2 FQNEAQ (reference sequence). Trimming took 4 bases from V and 7 from J, leaving 14 bases between them. CDR3 length: 15 residues. The CDR3: CASSSQAQGNSPLHF. The DNA for the CDR3 is TGTGCCAGCAGCTCACAGGCTCAAGGAAATTCACCCCTCCACTTT.

This clonotype was counted between two and nine times. The J gene is TRBJ2-4, the V gene TRBV7-2; D remains ambiguous. Germline assignment: CDR1 SGHTA and CDR2 FQGNSA. The CDR3 sequence is 13 residues long. The ends were cut back, 0 bases at V and 6 bases at J, with 6 bases in the middle. The CDR3 bases are TGTGCCAGCAGCTTAGCGGCGGCAAACATTCAGTACTTC. This codes for CASSLAAANIQYF.